These 6 T cell receptor beta chains were sequenced from one sample in a study of blood T cells in healthy people across ages. Using a J-beta primer mix together with a sample-barcoded 5' primer, a second PCR was run for roughly 7 to 12 cycles. TCRdb used MiXCR to reprocess the 5' RACE reads, holding one entry per CDR3 protein. The sample includes 550,000 to 750,000 distinct CDR3 sequences, approximately 21% seen only once; the top ten take roughly 3.4%. The sequencing input was blood. The receptors were sampled from a man between 65 and 85 years old in good health.

The rearrangement joins TRBV7-2 to TRBJ2-1; TRBD2 agrees at 14 bases. Trimming cost V 5 bases and J 9 bases; bases outside gene matches: 9. The CDR3 extends over 16 amino acids. CDR1 SGHTA and CDR2 FQGNSA come from the germline V gene. CDR3 protein: CASSPTGLAGVLEQFF. CDR3 DNA: TGTGCCAGCAGCCCAACGGGACTAGCGGGAGTTCTTGAGCAGTTCTTC.

This clonotype has just a few counts. The rearrangement links TRBV27 to TRBJ2-5; 9 nucleotides align to TRBD2. Germline CDR1 and CDR2: MNHEY and SMNVEV (reference sequence). The CDR3 spans 19 residues. With 6 bases clipped from V and 5 bases from J, the junction kept 22 bases outside the gene matches. The CDR3 bases are TGTGCCAGCAGATCCATGGGTCGGGCGGGAGGGCCGTTGTCGGAGACCCAGTACTTC. Translation: CASRSMGRAGGPLSETQYF.

The chain has TRBV29-1 and TRBJ2-5; D uncertain. Deletions cut 7 bases from V and 1 base from J, with 13 bases between. The CDR3 is 13 residues long. Germline CDR1 reads SQVTM; CDR2 reads ANQGSEA. CDR3 DNA: TGCAGCGCCTCCTTGGTTGTCCAAGAGACCCAGTACTTC. It translates to CSASLVVQETQYF.

This clonotype was seen a handful of times. V is TRBV7-6 and J is TRBJ2-5; possibly TRBD2 for D (7 bases). The CDR3 is 17 residues long. The V gene's germline CDR1 is SGHVS and CDR2 FNYEAQ. Trimming shortened V by 5 bases and J by 1 base, and 20 bases separated the two germline ends. CDR3 DNA: TGTGCCAGCAGCCCCTCGTGGGGGGGGGCCCTCCAAGAGACCCAGTACTTC. Protein product: CASSPSWGGALQETQYF.

The chain joins TRBV2 to TRBJ2-1; TRBD1 or TRBD2 may be the D gene (5 bases each). This CDR3 region has 14 residues. Per the germline V gene, CDR1 is SNHLY and CDR2 is FYNNEI. V was clipped by 2 bases and J by 7 bases, with 12 bases between them. The CDR3 is CASSETGRRNEQFF. CDR3 DNA: TGTGCCAGCAGTGAAACGGGGCGTAGAAATGAGCAGTTCTTC. The full variable domain, in which reference TRBV2 and TRBJ2-1 provide the parts outside the CDR3, is EPEVTQTPSHQVTQMGQEVILRCVPISNHLYFYWYRQILGQKVEFLVSFYNNEISEKSEIFDDQFSVERPDGSNFTLKIRSTKLEDSAMYFCASSETGRRNEQFFGPGTRLTVL.

The chain recombines TRBV13 with TRBJ2-7; D is unresolved. The J call may be in error: the DNA end matches TRBJ2-5 better. This CDR3 spans 14 amino acids. Germline assignment: CDR1 PRHDT and CDR2 FYEKMQ (reference sequence). CDR3 sequence reads: CASSPSHGQETQYF. CDR3 nucleotide sequence: TGTGCCAGCAGCCCTTCTCATGGACAAGAGACCCAGTACTTC.